The next 9 T cell receptor beta chains were all read from a single sample in a study of response to subunit inactivated influenza vaccine. MiXCR, applied by TCRdb to the RT-PCR reads, yields one record per CDR3 protein. The table has 500,000 or so distinct CDR3 sequences, about 15% seen once. The sequences come from CD4+ T cells sorted from PBMCs, collected less than 30 months after vaccination. The receptors originated from a man between 50 and 69 years old who received an inactivated influenza vaccine.

This chain connects TRBV7-2 to TRBJ1-1, with D unclear. The CDR3 totals 15 residues. Germline CDR1 and CDR2: SGHTA and FQGNSA. Deletions cut 0 bases from V and 0 bases from J, with 8 bases between. CDR3: CASSLAAIMNTEAFF. The CDR3, as DNA: TGTGCCAGCAGCTTAGCAGCCATAATGAACACTGAAGCTTTCTTT.

This clonotype occurred many times. The chain uses TRBV27 and TRBJ1-1; no clear D gene. The germline gives CDR1 MNHEY, CDR2 SMNVEV (reference sequence). This CDR3 region has 15 residues. V lost 5 bases and J 0 bases, leaving 13 bases between the germline ends. DNA for the CDR3: TGTGCCAGCAGTCCACGTGGGTTCATGAACACTGAAGCTTTCTTT. It codes for CASSPRGFMNTEAFF.

The chain couples TRBV9 to TRBJ2-7; D is undetermined. CDR1 is SGDLS, CDR2 YYNGEE, per germline. This CDR3 has 13 residues. V lost 0 bases and J 2 bases, leaving 6 bases between the germline ends. The CDR3 region is CASSVVNTYEQYF. As DNA, the CDR3 is TGTGCCAGCAGCGTAGTTAATACCTACGAGCAGTACTTC.

This clonotype was seen a few times. This chain uses TRBV12-3 or TRBV12-4 with TRBJ2-7; a weak D match, TRBD2 (6 bases). The length of the CDR3 is 14 residues. V gave up 4 bases and J gave up 6 bases, with 16 bases separating them. This chain's CDR3 is CASSSGVRRLEQYF. The CDR3, as DNA: TGTGCCAGCAGTTCGGGGGTACGGCGTCTCGAGCAGTACTTC.

The chain is built from TRBV5-1 and TRBJ2-7, with 8 bases lining up with TRBD1. Looked up from germline, CDR1 is SGHRS and CDR2 is YFSETQ. The junction had 5 bases not matched to a gene; V was cut back by 3 bases and J by 0 bases. The CDR3 has 15 amino acids. DNA of the CDR3: TGCGCCAGCAGCTCCCGGGGACAGGCCTCCTACGAGCAGTACTTC. Protein: CASSSRGQASYEQYF.

The chain couples TRBV4-2 to TRBJ1-1; D remains ambiguous. V was pared by 0 bases and J by 4 bases, with 12 bases between. The CDR3 spans 15 residues. Per germline, CDR1 LGHNA and CDR2 YNFKEQ. The CDR3 DNA reads as TGTGCCAGCAGCCAAGAAGGAATCGGCCGCACTGAAGCTTTCTTT. It yields the protein CASSQEGIGRTEAFF.

The sample holds a few counts of this clonotype. The V gene is TRBV20-1, the J gene TRBJ1-3; the D is unclear. Trimming shortened V by 7 bases and J by 5 bases, and 15 bases separated the two germline ends. Germline V gene sequence: CDR1 DFQATT, CDR2 SNEGSKA (reference sequence). This CDR3 is built from 13 residues. CDR3 in amino acids: CSVSSDLRNTIYF. Written as DNA, the CDR3 is TGCAGTGTCTCCTCTGATCTACGAAACACCATATATTTT.

This chain connects TRBV11-2 to TRBJ2-4, with 11 bases that match TRBD1. The CDR3 length is 17 residues. Germline CDR1 reads SGHAT; CDR2 reads FQNNGV. Trimming took 4 bases from V and 2 from J; bases not matched to a gene: 7. The CDR3 here is CASSSRTGGPTKNIQYF. For the CDR3, the DNA is TGTGCCAGCAGCTCACGGACAGGGGGCCCCACCAAAAACATTCAGTACTTC.

Notes on this clonotype: No DNA is shown, since the ends of the CDR3 on it are uncertain; the CDR3 is the one TCRdb lists. The chain uses TRBV10-3 and TRBJ1-2; TRBD1 was called by the table and not checked on the DNA. Germline V lookup: CDR1 ENHRY, CDR2 SYGVKD. 13 amino acids form the CDR3, both terminal residues included. The CDR3 sequence is CAISSSGDYGYTF.